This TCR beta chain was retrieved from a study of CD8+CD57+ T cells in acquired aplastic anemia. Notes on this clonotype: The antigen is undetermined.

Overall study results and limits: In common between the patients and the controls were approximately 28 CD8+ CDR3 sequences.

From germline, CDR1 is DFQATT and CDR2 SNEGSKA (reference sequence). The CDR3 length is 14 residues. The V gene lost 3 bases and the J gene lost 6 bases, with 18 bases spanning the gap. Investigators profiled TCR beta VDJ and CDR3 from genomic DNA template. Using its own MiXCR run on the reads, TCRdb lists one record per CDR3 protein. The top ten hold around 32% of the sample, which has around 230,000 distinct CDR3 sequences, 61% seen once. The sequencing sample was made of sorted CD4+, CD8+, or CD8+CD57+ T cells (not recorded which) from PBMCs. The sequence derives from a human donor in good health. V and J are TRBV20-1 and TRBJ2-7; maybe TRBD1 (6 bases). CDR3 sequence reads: CSARDRGWGAEQYF. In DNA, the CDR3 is TGCAGTGCTAGGGACAGAGGGTGGGGTGCCGAGCAGTACTTC.